This T cell receptor beta chain originates from a study of control samples from healthy donors and cancer patients. CDR3 size: 13 residues. Trimming stripped 3 bases from V and 2 bases from J, with 4 bases between. Germline V lookup: CDR1 LGHDT, CDR2 YNNKEL (reference sequence). Clones were read by immunoSEQ multiplex PCR, and TCRdb kept only the in-frame ones, dropping some. Of fewer than 110,000 clones listed, approximately 90% are singletons. The sequencing input was PBMCs. The rearrangement links TRBV3-1 (or the pseudogene TRBV3-2) to TRBJ2-2, with D unresolved. This TCR came from a man in his fifties or sixties with lung cancer. CDR3 amino acids: CASSHVNTGELFF. The CDR3 bases are TGTGCCAGCAGCCATGTAAACACCGGGGAGCTGTTTTTT.